The clone carrying this TCR beta chain was observed once. This sample was taken from a study of cytomegalovirus exposure and HLA in healthy donors. Measured with immunoSEQ multiplex PCR; TCRdb has only the in-frame clones, and not every one. The table has tens of thousands of clones, around 95% seen once; the top ten hold 0.55% to 0.8%. Germline V CDR1 and CDR2: SQVTM, ANQGSEA. The CDR3 covers 12 residues. Germline trimming cut 6 bases from V and 3 bases from J; bases unmatched to any gene: 2. The sequenced material came from PBMCs. The V gene is TRBV29-1, the J gene TRBJ2-1; 7 bases are shared with TRBD1. The receptor was derived from a woman aged 18 to 35 in good health and CMV-seronegative. The CDR3 sequence is CSVGTDYNEQFF. The CDR3 DNA reads as TGCAGCGTCGGGACAGACTACAATGAGCAGTTCTTC.